One sample yielded the 17 T cell receptor beta chains listed below, sequenced in a study of T cell responses to AZD1222 COVID-19 vaccine. Sequencing used immunoSEQ multiplex PCR; TCRdb keeps in-frame clones, though not all of them. The sample consists of roughly 130,000 clones, about 90% of them appearing once. Sequencing was performed on peripheral blood, taken on day 0 of AZD1222 vaccination. The origin of the receptors is an adult in good health.

V usage is TRBV11-2 and J usage is TRBJ1-4; D is unclear. V was trimmed by 3 bases and J by 0 bases, leaving 17 bases between them. The V gene's germline CDR1 is SGHAT and CDR2 FQNNGV. This CDR3 is built from 18 residues. CDR3 residues: CASSFGIEGYSTNEKLFF. The CDR3 nucleotides are TGTGCCAGCAGCTTTGGGATCGAGGGTTATTCAACTAATGAAAAACTGTTTTTT.

This chain joins TRBV11-2 and TRBJ1-1; D unresolved. CDR3 length: 15 amino acids. The germline gives CDR1 SGHAT, CDR2 FQNNGV. V was pared by 4 bases and J by 2 bases, with 14 bases between. CDR3 protein: CASSSPTAGNTEAFF. The DNA of the CDR3 is TGTGCCAGCAGCTCCCCAACGGCAGGAAACACTGAAGCTTTCTTT. The full variable domain, its missing parts supplied by reference TRBV11-2 and TRBJ1-1, is EAGVAQSPRYKIIEKRQSVAFWCNPISGHATLYWYQQILGQGPKLLIQFQNNGVVDDSQLPKDRFSAERLKGVDSTLKIQPAKLEDSAVYLCASSSPTAGNTEAFFGQGTRLTVV.

The CDR3, as DNA: TGTGCCAGTAAGGGTGTGGGCTTGGGGGAGCCCCAGCATTTT. Encoded protein: CASKGVGLGEPQHF. V and J are TRBV19 and TRBJ1-5; the D gene is possibly TRBD1 (5 bases). V lost 7 bases and J 8 bases, leaving 18 bases between the germline ends. Germline-derived CDR1 and CDR2 are LNHDA and SQIVND (reference sequence). This CDR3 comprises 14 residues.

The rearrangement uses TRBV7-8 and TRBJ1-5; D call uncertain. Germline V gene sequence: CDR1 SGHVS, CDR2 FQNEAQ. Between the trimmed V and J ends, which lost 6 bases and 3 bases, there was a span of 9 bases. The CDR3 spans 13 residues. The CDR3 region is CASSAKVNQPQHF. The CDR3 nucleotides read TGTGCCAGCAGTGCGAAGGTCAATCAGCCCCAGCATTTT.

This clone was seen a few times. V gene TRBV7-9 combines with J gene TRBJ1-3; 10 nucleotides line up with TRBD1. This CDR3 comprises 15 residues. CDR1 and CDR2 from the germline V gene are SEHNR and FQNEAQ (reference sequence). V was pared by 5 bases and J by 2 bases, with 3 bases of the junction left unmatched. CDR3 region: CASSTGTGAGNTIYF. In nucleotides, the CDR3 is TGTGCCAGCAGCACCGGGACAGGGGCTGGAAACACCATATATTTT.

The CDR3 loop reads CASRQSPGERYTF. CDR3 bases: TGTGCCAGCAGACAGTCCCCGGGAGAGAGATACACCTTC. This rearrangement joins TRBV2 to TRBJ1-2; D gene ambiguous. The CDR3 extends over 13 amino acids. From germline, CDR1 is SNHLY and CDR2 FYNNEI. Trimming shortened V by 6 bases and J by 11 bases, and 19 bases separated the two germline ends.

There are a few counts of this clone. The rearrangement links TRBV5-1 to TRBJ1-6; tentatively, D is TRBD1 (5 bases). Germline lookup yields CDR1 SGHRS and CDR2 YFSETQ. CDR3 length: 16 residues. V was shortened by 4 bases and J by 6 bases, with 17 bases between the two germline ends. CDR3 in DNA: TGCGCCAGCAGCCCGAGCCCGGGACGAACTAATTCACCCCTCCACTTT. It yields the protein CASSPSPGRTNSPLHF.

The rearrangement joins TRBV21-1 to TRBJ1-1; the table's D gene call, TRBD1, was not cross checked with the DNA. TRBV21-1 is recorded as a pseudogene. This CDR3 region has 17 residues. CDR3 DNA: TGTGCCAGCAGCAAAGGCCCAGGGGACGGCTTGAACACTGAAGCTTTCTTT. This codes for CASSKGPGDGLNTEAFF.

This clone was counted between two and nine times. The V call is TRBV3-1 (or the pseudogene TRBV3-2), the J call TRBJ2-1; D possibly corresponds to TRBD2 (6 bases). The V gene's germline CDR1 is LGHDT and CDR2 YNNKEL (reference sequence). This CDR3 is 15 amino acids long. Trimming took 1 base from V and 6 from J, leaving 13 bases between them. CDR3 protein: CASSQGTSNINEQFF. The CDR3 DNA reads as TGTGCCAGCAGCCAAGGAACTAGCAATATCAATGAGCAGTTCTTC.

The chain couples TRBV18 to TRBJ2-5; 9 nucleotides line up with TRBD2. J lost 3 bases, V lost 1 base, and 6 bases had no gene match. CDR1 is KGHSH, CDR2 LQKENI, per germline. The CDR3 has 16 residues. Here the CDR3 DNA reads TGTGCCAGCTCACCACTTGCGGGAGGGCCAGAAGAGACCCAGTACTTC. The encoded protein is CASSPLAGGPEETQYF.

The gene calls are TRBV4-3 and TRBJ2-7; TRBD2 matches 14 bases. The junction had 10 bases not matched to a gene; V was cut back by 3 bases and J by 6 bases. This CDR3 spans 17 amino acids. Germline CDR1 LGHNA, CDR2 YSLEER. The CDR3 here is CASSQLPGLAGAPEQYF. The DNA for the CDR3 is TGCGCCAGCAGCCAGTTACCGGGACTAGCGGGAGCACCCGAGCAGTACTTC.

This clone has a single count. In DNA, the CDR3 is TGTGCCAGCAGCTCCGACAGGAACTATGGCTACACCTTC. Translated, it gives CASSSDRNYGYTF. The rearrangement joins TRBV28 to TRBJ1-2; D is possibly TRBD1 (6 bases). V lost 6 bases and J 2 bases, leaving 10 bases between the germline ends. Germline CDR1 reads MDHEN; CDR2 reads SYDVKM. CDR3 length: 13 residues.

The chain has TRBV6-6 and TRBJ2-7; D not resolved. Per the germline V gene, CDR1 is MNHNY and CDR2 is SVGAGI (reference sequence). The CDR3 is 13 residues long. V was pared by 7 bases and J by 2 bases, with 12 bases between. The CDR3, as DNA: TGTGCCAGCACGCGGAGTAGCACCTACGAGCAGTACTTC. Translation: CASTRSSTYEQYF.

The V and J genes are TRBV3-1 (or the pseudogene TRBV3-2) and TRBJ2-2, with 7 positions matching TRBD1. The germline V gene encodes CDR1 LGHDT and CDR2 YNNKEL (reference sequence). This CDR3 has 19 amino acids. V gave up 1 base and J gave up 4 bases; unmatched junction bases: 15. CDR3 region: CASSQGGRGIAEATGELFF. In DNA, the CDR3 is TGTGCCAGCAGCCAAGGTGGCAGGGGGATAGCTGAGGCCACCGGGGAGCTGTTTTTT.

DNA for the CDR3: TGCGCCAGCAGCCAAGATTGGGGAGAGTCCTACGAGCAGTACTTC. The encoded protein is CASSQDWGESYEQYF. The gene calls are TRBV4-3 and TRBJ2-7; maybe TRBD2 (5 bases). Germline-derived CDR1 and CDR2 are LGHNA and YSLEER. The length of the CDR3 is 15 residues. Trimming took off 0 bases at V and 1 base at J, with 10 bases between the two ends.

Only one count was recorded for this clone. The rearrangement joins TRBV10-1 to TRBJ2-7; 10 bases match TRBD2. V lost 2 bases to trimming and J lost 1 base; unmatched junction nucleotides: 5. CDR1 is WNHNN, CDR2 SYGVQD, per germline (reference sequence). This CDR3 has 16 amino acids. The CDR3 here is CASSERLAGASYEQYF. The DNA of the CDR3 is TGCGCCAGCAGTGAGAGGCTAGCGGGGGCTTCCTACGAGCAGTACTTC.

This sequence joins TRBV18 and TRBJ2-3, with a tentative D call TRBD2 (5 bases). CDR1 is KGHSH and CDR2 is LQKENI in the germline V gene. The CDR3 has 14 amino acids. Trimming left V 3 bases short and J 2 bases short, with 9 bases between. CDR3 residues: CASSPLASTDTQYF. CDR3 DNA sequence: TGTGCCAGCTCACCTCTAGCCTCCACAGATACGCAGTATTTT.